The 6 T cell receptor beta chains reported below all come from one sample, sequenced in a study of Graves' ophthalmopathy and Graves' hyperthyroidism. For repertoire sequencing, the TCR beta CDR3 regions were amplified from RNA transcripts. An initial RT-PCR round employing HTBI primers preceded a second-round multiplex PCR. TCRdb reprocessed the multiplex PCR reads via MiXCR and lists one record per CDR3 protein. In the table there are 300,000 to 500,000 distinct CDR3 sequences, approximately 15% of which are singletons. Sequences were obtained from peripheral blood. All receptors come from a woman aged 18-29 years with stable Graves' hyperthyroidism.

This clonotype was detected many times. J is TRBJ1-1 and V is TRBV27; possible D gene TRBD1, 6 bases. The CDR3 consists of 11 residues. V lost 6 bases, J lost 8 bases, and 10 bases lay in between. Germline V gene data show CDR1 as MNHEY and CDR2 as SMNVEV (reference sequence). Here the CDR3 reads CASSGQGEAFF. The DNA of the CDR3 is TGTGCCAGCAGCGGCCAGGGGGAAGCTTTCTTT.

This clonotype was recorded many times. The chain has TRBV7-9 and TRBJ2-5; 8 nucleotides line up with TRBD2. V was pared by 2 bases and J by 4 bases, with 6 bases of the junction left unmatched. Per germline, CDR1 SEHNR and CDR2 FQNEAQ (reference sequence). The CDR3 runs to 15 residues. The CDR3, as DNA: TGTGCCAGCAGCTTAACCTGGACTAGCCGAGAGACCCAGTACTTC. Its translation is CASSLTWTSRETQYF.

This clonotype was recorded at least ten times. The J gene is TRBJ1-2, the V gene TRBV12-3 or TRBV12-4, with D maybe TRBD1 (5 bases). With 6 bases removed from V and 8 bases from J, the gap between germline ends came to 13 bases. CDR3 length: 12 amino acids. CDR3 sequence (DNA): TGTGCCAGCAGCTGGGGCTGGAGAGGCTACACCTTC. This gives the protein CASSWGWRGYTF.

This clonotype was counted many times. The rearrangement uses TRBV6-1 and TRBJ2-5; weak D call: TRBD2 (7 bases). Germline CDR1 reads MNHNS; CDR2 reads SASEGT. Trimming cost V 7 bases and J 7 bases, with 10 bases left between them. This CDR3 has 11 amino acids. The CDR3 region is CASKGGGTQYF. The CDR3 bases are TGTGCCAGCAAGGGGGGGGGGACCCAGTACTTC.

The chain carries TRBV6-1 and TRBJ2-2; no clear D gene. This CDR3 has 14 residues. Germline CDR1 is MNHNS and CDR2 is SASEGT. V dropped 7 bases and J dropped 3 bases, with 12 bases sitting between them. CDR3 sequence reads: CASIRRLDTGELFF. The CDR3, as DNA: TGTGCCAGCATTCGCAGGCTCGACACCGGGGAGCTGTTTTTT.

This clonotype was picked up one time. The gene calls are TRBV27 and TRBJ2-7; TRBD1 aligns across 7 bases. CDR1 and CDR2 (germline): MNHEY, SMNVEV (reference sequence). The ends lost 5 bases at V and 2 bases at J; junction bases unmatched: 9. The CDR3 is made up of 15 amino acids. CDR3 sequence (DNA): TGTGCCAGCAGTATGCCGGGACAGCGCACCTACGAGCAGTACTTC. Its translation: CASSMPGQRTYEQYF.